Shown below are 11 T cell receptor beta chains from a single sample sequenced in a study of cytotoxic CD8 clonotypes in ibrutinib-treated CLL. Sequencing used immunoSEQ multiplex PCR; TCRdb keeps in-frame clones, though not all of them. Of about 300,000 clones detected, around 69% appear once; the ten largest clones hold about 5.7%. This specimen was PBMCs, taken at disease progression, from a patient treated with ibrutinib. Source of these receptors: a human donor with chronic lymphocytic leukemia.

The chain uses TRBV29-1 and TRBJ1-1, with no clear D. Germline CDR1 SQVTM, CDR2 ANQGSEA. The CDR3 consists of 12 residues. The ends were cut back, 4 bases at V and 1 base at J, with 7 bases in the middle. For the CDR3, the DNA is TGCAGCGTTGGTTCTGGGAACACTGAAGCTTTCTTT. Translated: CSVGSGNTEAFF.

The rearrangement joins TRBV4-3 to TRBJ2-2, with 7 bases aligning to TRBD1. Germline assignment: CDR1 LGHNA and CDR2 YSLEER. This CDR3 contains 15 residues. V was clipped by 4 bases and J by 6 bases; unmatched bases: 8. The CDR3 region is CASSRDRESAGELFF. The DNA for the CDR3 is TGCGCCAGCAGCCGCGACAGGGAGTCAGCCGGGGAGCTGTTTTTT.

V and J are TRBV5-1 and TRBJ2-1, with TRBD2 matching over 8 bases. Germline V gene lookup returns CDR1 SGHRS and CDR2 YFSETQ. With V trimmed by 3 bases and J by 8 bases, 10 bases remained unmatched. CDR3 length: 15 residues. The CDR3 protein is CASSSTKREIDEQFF. In DNA, the CDR3 is TGCGCCAGCAGCTCGACAAAGCGGGAGATCGATGAGCAGTTCTTC.

The genes are TRBV10-3 and TRBJ2-7; 7 nucleotides agree with TRBD2. Germline V gene sequence: CDR1 ENHRY, CDR2 SYGVKD. The CDR3 loop spans 14 amino acids. V trimming: 3 bases; J trimming: 0 bases; junction bases outside the gene matches: 2. Here the CDR3 reads CAISEAGSSYEQYF. CDR3 nucleotide sequence: TGTGCCATCAGTGAAGCGGGGAGCTCCTACGAGCAGTACTTC.

The chain carries TRBV5-4 and TRBJ2-3, with no clear D. This CDR3 spans 14 amino acids. V gave up 2 bases and J gave up 3 bases, with 10 bases separating them. Germline loops: CDR1 SGHNT, CDR2 YYREEE (reference sequence). The DNA of the CDR3 is TGTGCCAGCAGCTTCGACGGGTTAACAGATACGCAGTATTTT. This sequence encodes CASSFDGLTDTQYF.

This clone has a handful of counts. The CDR3 nucleotides read TGCGCCAGCAGCTTGGCCTGGGCGGGGACGGACGGGGAGCTGTTTTTT. It encodes CASSLAWAGTDGELFF. This sequence joins TRBV5-1 and TRBJ2-2; perhaps TRBD2 as D (6 bases). V lost 0 bases to trimming and J lost 7 bases, with 16 bases between them. The CDR3 spans 16 residues. Looked up from germline, CDR1 is SGHRS and CDR2 is YFSETQ.

The chain employs TRBV7-8 and TRBJ1-1; D is possibly TRBD1 (5 bases). This CDR3 spans 16 amino acids. V was clipped by 1 base and J by 1 base, with 13 bases between them. Germline values: CDR1 SGHVS, CDR2 FQNEAQ. The DNA of the CDR3 is TGTGCCAGCAGCTTAGTGCAGGGCTGGGGGAACACTGAAGCTTTCTTT. Encoded protein: CASSLVQGWGNTEAFF. Full variable domain (missing parts from reference TRBV7-8 and TRBJ1-1): GAGVSQSPRYKVAKRGQDVALRCDPISGHVSLFWYQQALGQGPEFLTYFQNEAQLDKSGLPSDRFFAERPEGSVSTLKIQRTQQEDSAVYLCASSLVQGWGNTEAFFGQGTRLTVV.

The genes are TRBV11-2 and TRBJ2-1; possible D gene TRBD2, 5 bases. The CDR3 has 12 amino acids. CDR1 is SGHAT and CDR2 is FQNNGV in the germline V gene. Trimming took off 5 bases at V and 8 bases at J, with 10 bases between the two ends. The DNA of the CDR3 is TGTGCCAGCAGCCCAACTAGAGATGAGCAGTTCTTC. It encodes CASSPTRDEQFF.

The V call is TRBV5-1, the J call TRBJ2-1, with a tentative D call TRBD1 (5 bases). Germline CDR1 SGHRS, CDR2 YFSETQ. The CDR3 runs 16 residues. V gave up 4 bases and J gave up 0 bases, with 14 bases separating them. Written as DNA, the CDR3 is TGCGCCAGCAGCACAAGGACACCCTTCTCCTACAATGAGCAGTTCTTC. It translates to CASSTRTPFSYNEQFF. The entire variable domain, with the rest obtained from reference TRBV5-1 and TRBJ2-1, is as follows: KAGVTQTPRYLIKTRGQQVTLSCSPISGHRSVSWYQQTPGQGLQFLFEYFSETQRNKGNFPGRFSGRQFSNSRSEMNVSTLELGDSALYLCASSTRTPFSYNEQFFGPGTRLTVL.

This rearrangement joins TRBV25-1 to TRBJ1-4; tentatively, D is TRBD1 (6 bases). CDR1 is MGHDK and CDR2 is SYGVNS in the germline V gene. V was pared by 3 bases and J by 7 bases, with 9 bases between. The CDR3 has 13 residues. This CDR3 is CASSEGAGEKLFF. The CDR3 DNA reads TGTGCCAGCAGTGAGGGGGCCGGTGAAAAACTGTTTTTT.

This clone has a handful of counts. This rearrangement joins TRBV10-1 to TRBJ2-7, with D perhaps TRBD2 (7 bases). Trimming left V 5 bases short and J 3 bases short, with 14 bases between. The CDR3 length is 14 residues. The V gene's germline CDR1 is WNHNN and CDR2 SYGVQD (reference sequence). The CDR3 is CASSPGGRLYEQYF. As DNA, the CDR3 is TGCGCCAGCAGTCCCGGGGGGCGTCTCTACGAGCAGTACTTC.